Sequencing of this TCR beta chain was carried out in a study of CD8 T cells in Susac syndrome. Study outcomes and limitations: The study conceded that its TCR sequencing and HLA analysis involved relatively few individuals.

RNA amounts of about 0.5 to 1 ug underwent reverse transcription with random hexamers. MiXCR, run by TCRdb on the immunoSEQ multiplex PCR reads, gives a single entry per CDR3 protein. The sample carries a few hundred thousand distinct CDR3 sequences, nearly 97% recorded once. The trim removed 3 bases at V and 8 bases at J, leaving 9 bases unmatched. The CDR3 loop spans 15 amino acids. Germline CDR1 is SNHLY and CDR2 is FYNNEI. In its sample, this clonotype was seen once. The target antigen is unknown. TCR beta sequencing covered blood CD8+ and CD4+ T cells. Sample: CD4+ T cells from PBMCs. The receptor was derived from a human donor with multiple sclerosis. This sequence joins TRBV2 and TRBJ2-1, with 8 bases aligning to TRBD1. The CDR3 reads CASSDRGRNRDEQFF. The CDR3 DNA reads TGTGCCAGCAGTGACAGGGGGCGGAATCGCGATGAGCAGTTCTTC. The full variable domain, rest sourced from reference TRBV2 and TRBJ2-1, is EPEVTQTPSHQVTQMGQEVILRCVPISNHLYFYWYRQILGQKVEFLVSFYNNEISEKSEIFDDQFSVERPDGSNFTLKIRSTKLEDSAMYFCASSDRGRNRDEQFFGPGTRLTVL.